The source of this T cell receptor (beta chain) is a study of cytomegalovirus exposure and HLA in healthy donors. Study in general: Around 80 million unique TCR sequences came from HLA-typed donors in an early release. Clustering assigned about 80% of the approximately 400 genotyped donors to the Caucasian-associated ancestry cluster.

Amplification used 60 Vbeta primers and 13 Jbeta primers. Generated by immunoSEQ multiplex PCR, the TCRdb table keeps only in-frame clones and is missing some. The sample contains some 120,000 clones, around 73% of which appear only once. Worth noting for this clone: The antigen is undetermined.

Broader study findings: The likely explanation for a cluster of highly shared sequence variants was sequencing artifact. The majority of TCR sequences were rare, yet some public TCRs appeared in many donors.

There are 15 residues in the CDR3. From germline, CDR1 is ENHRY and CDR2 SYGVKD. The V end lost 2 bases, the J end lost 3 bases, and 13 bases lay between the germline ends. This TCR was recovered from a woman aged 40-49 years in good health and CMV-seropositive. The gene calls are TRBV10-3 and TRBJ1-1, with a possible D match to TRBD1 (6 bases). The specimen was PBMCs. The CDR3 loop is CAISELLQGYTEAFF. CDR3 nucleotides: TGTGCCATCAGTGAGCTTTTACAGGGTTACACTGAAGCTTTCTTT.